This TCR beta chain was captured in a study of blood T cell repertoires in COVID-19. Turning to the study itself: From the United States, Italy and Spain came samples of acute and convalescent COVID-19.

Method: immunoSEQ multiplex PCR; TCRdb's copy keeps in-frame clones and lacks some. The sample contains 150,000 to 200,000 clones, about 75% of which appear only once. Input material: peripheral blood. This sequence originates from an older woman with acute or convalescent COVID-19.

The CDR3 reads CASTGTGPYEQYF. The CDR3 DNA sequence: TGTGCATCGACCGGGACAGGACCTTACGAGCAGTACTTC. The rearrangement links TRBV2 to TRBJ2-7; TRBD1 matches 8 bases. CDR1 SNHLY and CDR2 FYNNEI come from the germline V gene. This CDR3 spans 13 amino acids.